This T cell receptor (beta chain) was identified during a study of cytomegalovirus exposure and HLA in healthy donors. Whole-study findings and limits: A later analysis by the authors found several of the most significant clusters apparently linked to common viral pathogens.

Concerning this clone itself: Its cognate antigen is unknown.

The CDR3 sequence is 14 residues long. V was shortened by 6 bases and J by 6 bases, with 15 bases between the two germline ends. Germline CDR1 SEHNR, CDR2 FQNEAQ (reference sequence). The PCR had 60 Vbeta and 13 Jbeta primers. Clones were read by immunoSEQ multiplex PCR, and TCRdb kept only the in-frame ones, dropping some. The table has 120,000 to 150,000 clones, about two thirds seen once. This chain joins TRBV7-9 and TRBJ2-1, with D uncertain. What was sequenced was PBMCs. This sequence was found in a woman aged 18 to 35 in good health and CMV-seronegative. The CDR3 coding sequence is TGTGCCAGCAGTCCCCTCGAGGCATTCAATGAGCAGTTCTTC. Its translation: CASSPLEAFNEQFF.